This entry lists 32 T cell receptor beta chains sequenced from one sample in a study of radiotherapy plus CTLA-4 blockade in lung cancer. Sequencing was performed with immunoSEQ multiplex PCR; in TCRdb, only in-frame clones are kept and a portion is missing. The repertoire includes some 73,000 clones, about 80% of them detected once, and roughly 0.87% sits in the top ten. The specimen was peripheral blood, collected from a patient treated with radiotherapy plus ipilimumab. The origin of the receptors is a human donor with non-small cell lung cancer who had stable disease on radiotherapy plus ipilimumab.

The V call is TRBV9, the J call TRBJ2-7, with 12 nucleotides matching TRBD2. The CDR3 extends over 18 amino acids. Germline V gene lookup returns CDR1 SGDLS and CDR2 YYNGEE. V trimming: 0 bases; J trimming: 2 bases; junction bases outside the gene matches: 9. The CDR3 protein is CASSVGGGGLAGPYEQYF. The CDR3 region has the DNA TGTGCCAGCAGCGTAGGAGGGGGAGGACTAGCGGGACCCTACGAGCAGTACTTC.

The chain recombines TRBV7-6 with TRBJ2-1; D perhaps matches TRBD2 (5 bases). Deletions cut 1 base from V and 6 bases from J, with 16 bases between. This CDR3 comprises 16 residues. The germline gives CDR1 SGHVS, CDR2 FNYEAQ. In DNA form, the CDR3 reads TGTGCCAGCAGCTTAGTAAGCGGTCCCGGTGGCAATGAGCAGTTCTTC. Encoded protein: CASSLVSGPGGNEQFF.

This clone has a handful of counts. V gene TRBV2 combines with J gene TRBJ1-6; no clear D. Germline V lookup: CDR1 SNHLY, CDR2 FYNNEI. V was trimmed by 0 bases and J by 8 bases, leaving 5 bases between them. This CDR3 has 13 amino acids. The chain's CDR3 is CASSEAEDSPLHF. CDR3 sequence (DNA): TGTGCCAGCAGTGAAGCGGAGGATTCACCCCTCCACTTT.

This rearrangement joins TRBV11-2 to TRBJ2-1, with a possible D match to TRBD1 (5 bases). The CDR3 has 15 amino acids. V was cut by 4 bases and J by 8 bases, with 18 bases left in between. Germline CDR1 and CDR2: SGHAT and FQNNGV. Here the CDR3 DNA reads TGTGCCAGCAGCTCCCAGGCCTCCCCAGGGTATGAGCAGTTCTTC. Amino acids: CASSSQASPGYEQFF.

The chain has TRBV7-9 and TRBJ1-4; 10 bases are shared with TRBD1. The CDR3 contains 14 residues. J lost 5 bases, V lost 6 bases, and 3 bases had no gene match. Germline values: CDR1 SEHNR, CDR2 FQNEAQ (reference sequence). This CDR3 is CASRQGQGNEKLFF. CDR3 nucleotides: TGTGCCAGCAGACAGGGACAGGGGAATGAAAAACTGTTTTTT.

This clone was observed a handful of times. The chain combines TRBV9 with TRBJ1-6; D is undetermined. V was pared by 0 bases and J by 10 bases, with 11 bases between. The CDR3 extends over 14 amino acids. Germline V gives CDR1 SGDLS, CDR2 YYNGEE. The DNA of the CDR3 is TGTGCCAGCAGCGTAGGTGGGGAAAAGTCACCCCTCCACTTT. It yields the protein CASSVGGEKSPLHF.

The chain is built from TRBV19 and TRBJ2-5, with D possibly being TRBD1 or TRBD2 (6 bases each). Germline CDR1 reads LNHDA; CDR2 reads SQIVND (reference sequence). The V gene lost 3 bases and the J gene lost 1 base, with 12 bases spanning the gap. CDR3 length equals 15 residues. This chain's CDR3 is CASSIGKGGQETQYF. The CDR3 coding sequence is TGTGCCAGTAGTATTGGTAAGGGGGGCCAAGAGACCCAGTACTTC.

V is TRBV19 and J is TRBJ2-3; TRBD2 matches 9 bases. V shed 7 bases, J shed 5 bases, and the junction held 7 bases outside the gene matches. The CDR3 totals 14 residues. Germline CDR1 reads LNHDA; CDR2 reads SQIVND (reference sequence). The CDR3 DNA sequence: TGTGCCAGTAACCTAGCGGGATCCGGAGATACGCAGTATTTT. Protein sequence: CASNLAGSGDTQYF.

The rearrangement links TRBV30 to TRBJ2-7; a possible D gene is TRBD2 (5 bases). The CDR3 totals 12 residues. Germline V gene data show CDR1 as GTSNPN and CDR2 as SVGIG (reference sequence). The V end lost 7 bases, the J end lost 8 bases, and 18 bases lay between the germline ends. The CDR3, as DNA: TGTGCCTCAACCGAGAGGGTAGGTCAGCAGTACTTC. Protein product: CASTERVGQQYF.

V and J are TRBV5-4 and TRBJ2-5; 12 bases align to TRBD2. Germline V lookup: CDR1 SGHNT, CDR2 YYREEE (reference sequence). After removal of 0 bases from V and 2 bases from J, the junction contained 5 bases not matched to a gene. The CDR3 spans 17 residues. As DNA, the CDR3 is TGTGCCAGCAGCTTGGGGACTAGCGGGATGCCACAAGAGACCCAGTACTTC. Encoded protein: CASSLGTSGMPQETQYF.

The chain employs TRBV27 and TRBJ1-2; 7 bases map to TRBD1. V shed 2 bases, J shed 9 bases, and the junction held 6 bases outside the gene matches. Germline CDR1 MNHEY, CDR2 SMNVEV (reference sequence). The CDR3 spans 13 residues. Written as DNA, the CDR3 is TGTGCCAGCAGTTTAATGACAGGGTCCAGCTACACCTTC. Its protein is CASSLMTGSSYTF.

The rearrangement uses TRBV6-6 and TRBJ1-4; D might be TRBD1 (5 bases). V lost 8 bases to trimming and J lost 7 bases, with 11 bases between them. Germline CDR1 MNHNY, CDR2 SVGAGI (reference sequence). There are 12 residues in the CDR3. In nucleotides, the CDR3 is TGTGCCAGCGGCCAGGGTCCTGAAAAACTGTTTTTT. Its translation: CASGQGPEKLFF.

In nucleotides, the CDR3 is TGTGCCAGCAGCCCTACAGGACAGGGTTCTGAGTACTTC. Protein: CASSPTGQGSEYF. The chain uses TRBV7-9 and TRBJ2-7, with 8 positions matching TRBD1. Germline CDR1 SEHNR, CDR2 FQNEAQ (reference sequence). V gave up 5 bases and J gave up 11 bases; unmatched junction bases: 11. There are 13 residues in the CDR3.

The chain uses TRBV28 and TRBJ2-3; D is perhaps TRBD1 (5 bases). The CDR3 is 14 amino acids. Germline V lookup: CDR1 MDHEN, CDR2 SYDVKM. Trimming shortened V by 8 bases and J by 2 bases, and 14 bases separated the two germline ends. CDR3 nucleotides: TGTGCCAGCTCGCGGACACATACCACAGATACGCAGTATTTT. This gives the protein CASSRTHTTDTQYF.

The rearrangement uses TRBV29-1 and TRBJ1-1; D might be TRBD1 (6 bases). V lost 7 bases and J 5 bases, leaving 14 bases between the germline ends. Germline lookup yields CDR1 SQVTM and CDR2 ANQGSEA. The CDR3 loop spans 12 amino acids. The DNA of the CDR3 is TGCAGCGGTGGGGGGCGGGGGACTGAAGCTTTCTTT. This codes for CSGGGRGTEAFF.

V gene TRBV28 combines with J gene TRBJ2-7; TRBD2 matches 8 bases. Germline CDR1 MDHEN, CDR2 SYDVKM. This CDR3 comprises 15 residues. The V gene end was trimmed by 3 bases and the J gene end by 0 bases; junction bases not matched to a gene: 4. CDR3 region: CASSLVAGGSYEQYF. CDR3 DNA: TGTGCCAGCAGTTTGGTGGCGGGAGGCTCCTACGAGCAGTACTTC.

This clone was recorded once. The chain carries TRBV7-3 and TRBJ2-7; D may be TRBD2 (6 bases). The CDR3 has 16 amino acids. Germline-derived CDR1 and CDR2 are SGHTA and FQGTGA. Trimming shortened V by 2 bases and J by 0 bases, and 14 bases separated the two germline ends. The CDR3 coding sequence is TGTGCCAGCAGCTTAGCCCCCGGGAGCACCTCCTACGAGCAGTACTTC. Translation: CASSLAPGSTSYEQYF.

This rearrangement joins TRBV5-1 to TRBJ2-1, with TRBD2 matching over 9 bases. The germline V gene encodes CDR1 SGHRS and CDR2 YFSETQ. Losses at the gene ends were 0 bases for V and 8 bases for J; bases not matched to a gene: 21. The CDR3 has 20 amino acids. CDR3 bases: TGCGCCAGCAGCTTGGCCATTATTAGCGGGAGCTTATTAGTTTACGATGAGCAGTTCTTC. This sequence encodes CASSLAIISGSLLVYDEQFF.

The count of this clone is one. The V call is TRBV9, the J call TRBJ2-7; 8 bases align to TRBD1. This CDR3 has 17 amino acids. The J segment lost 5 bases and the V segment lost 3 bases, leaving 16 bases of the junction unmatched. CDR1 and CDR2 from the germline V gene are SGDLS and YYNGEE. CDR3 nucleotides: TGTGCCAGCAGCGGGGGCGCAGGACAGGGTAGGTTGAACGAGCAGTACTTC. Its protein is CASSGGAGQGRLNEQYF.

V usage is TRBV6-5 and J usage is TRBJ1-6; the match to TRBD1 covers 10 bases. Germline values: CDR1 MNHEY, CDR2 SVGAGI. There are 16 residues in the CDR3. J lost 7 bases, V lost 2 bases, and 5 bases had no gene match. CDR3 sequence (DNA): TGTGCCAGCAGTTACACCGGACAGGGGGTAAATTCACCCCTCCACTTT. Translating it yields CASSYTGQGVNSPLHF.

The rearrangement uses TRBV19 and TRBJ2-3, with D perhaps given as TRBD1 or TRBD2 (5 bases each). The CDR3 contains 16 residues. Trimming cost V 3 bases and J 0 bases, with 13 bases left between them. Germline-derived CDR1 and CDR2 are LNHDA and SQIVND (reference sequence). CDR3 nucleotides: TGTGCCAGTAGTATTTTAGCAGGGAGTAGCACAGATACGCAGTATTTT. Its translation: CASSILAGSSTDTQYF.

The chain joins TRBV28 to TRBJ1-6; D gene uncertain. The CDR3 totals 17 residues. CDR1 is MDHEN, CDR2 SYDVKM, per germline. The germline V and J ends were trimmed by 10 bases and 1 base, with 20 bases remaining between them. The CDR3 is CAILRTLRPSYNSPLHF. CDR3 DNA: TGTGCCATCTTAAGAACGCTCAGACCGTCCTATAATTCACCCCTCCACTTT.

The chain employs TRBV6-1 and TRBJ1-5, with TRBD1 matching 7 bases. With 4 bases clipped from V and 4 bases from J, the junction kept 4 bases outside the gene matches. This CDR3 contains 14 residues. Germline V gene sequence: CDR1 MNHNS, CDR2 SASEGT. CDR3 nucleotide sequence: TGTGCCAGCAGTGGACAGGGCAGTAATCAGCCCCAGCATTTT. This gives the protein CASSGQGSNQPQHF.

The CDR3 DNA is TGTGCCAGCAGCTTAGGCGTGGGTGAAAAACTGTTTTTT. Translation gives CASSLGVGEKLFF. The chain is built from TRBV7-2 and TRBJ1-4; D gene ambiguous. This CDR3 contains 13 residues. Germline V gene sequence: CDR1 SGHTA, CDR2 FQGNSA. V lost 1 base, J lost 7 bases, and 7 bases lay in between.

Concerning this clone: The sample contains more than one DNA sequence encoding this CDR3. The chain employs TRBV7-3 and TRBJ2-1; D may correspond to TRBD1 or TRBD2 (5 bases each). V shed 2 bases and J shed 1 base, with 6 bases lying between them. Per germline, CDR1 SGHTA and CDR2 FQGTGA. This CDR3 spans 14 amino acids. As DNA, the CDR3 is TGTGCCAGCAGCTTAGGGGGTTCCTACAATGAGCAGTTCTTC. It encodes CASSLGGSYNEQFF. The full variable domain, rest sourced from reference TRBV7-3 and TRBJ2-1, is GAGVSQTPSNKVTEKGKYVELRCDPISGHTALYWYRQSLGQGPEFLIYFQGTGAADDSGLPNDRFFAVRPEGSVSTLKIQRTERGDSAVYLCASSLGGSYNEQFFGPGTRLTVL.

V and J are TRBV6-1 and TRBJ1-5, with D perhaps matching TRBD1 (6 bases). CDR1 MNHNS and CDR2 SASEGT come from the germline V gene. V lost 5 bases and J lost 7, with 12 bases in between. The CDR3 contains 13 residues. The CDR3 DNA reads TGTGCCAGCAGTTGGGGGGCATACCAGCCCCAGCATTTT. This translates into CASSWGAYQPQHF.

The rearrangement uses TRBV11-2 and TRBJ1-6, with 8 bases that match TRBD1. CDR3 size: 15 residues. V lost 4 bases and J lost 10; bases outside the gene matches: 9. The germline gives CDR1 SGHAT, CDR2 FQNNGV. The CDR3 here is CASSSNQGAGSPLHF. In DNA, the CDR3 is TGTGCCAGCAGCTCCAATCAGGGGGCCGGGTCACCCCTCCACTTT. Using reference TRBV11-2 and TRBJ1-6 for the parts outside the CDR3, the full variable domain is EAGVAQSPRYKIIEKRQSVAFWCNPISGHATLYWYQQILGQGPKLLIQFQNNGVVDDSQLPKDRFSAERLKGVDSTLKIQPAKLEDSAVYLCASSSNQGAGSPLHFGNGTRLTVT.

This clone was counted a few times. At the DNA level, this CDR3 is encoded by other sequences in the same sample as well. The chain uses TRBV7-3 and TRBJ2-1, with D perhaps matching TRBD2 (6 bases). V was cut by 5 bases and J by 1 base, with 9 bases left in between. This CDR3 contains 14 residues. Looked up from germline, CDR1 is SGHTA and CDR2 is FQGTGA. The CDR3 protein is CASSLGGSYNEQFF. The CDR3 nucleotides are TGTGCCAGCAGCCTCGGGGGTTCCTACAATGAGCAGTTCTTC.

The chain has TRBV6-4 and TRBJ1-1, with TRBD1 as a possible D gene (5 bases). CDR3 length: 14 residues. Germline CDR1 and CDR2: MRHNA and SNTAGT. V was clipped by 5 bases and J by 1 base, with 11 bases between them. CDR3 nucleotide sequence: TGTGCCAGCAGTCGCAGGGCCCAGAACACTGAAGCTTTCTTT. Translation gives CASSRRAQNTEAFF.

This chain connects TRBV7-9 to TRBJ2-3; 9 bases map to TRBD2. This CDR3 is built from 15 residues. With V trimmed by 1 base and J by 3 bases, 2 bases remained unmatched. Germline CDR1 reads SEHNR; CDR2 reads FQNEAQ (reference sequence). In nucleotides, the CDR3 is TGTGCCAGCAGCTTAGTTAGCGGGAGTACAGATACGCAGTATTTT. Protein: CASSLVSGSTDTQYF.

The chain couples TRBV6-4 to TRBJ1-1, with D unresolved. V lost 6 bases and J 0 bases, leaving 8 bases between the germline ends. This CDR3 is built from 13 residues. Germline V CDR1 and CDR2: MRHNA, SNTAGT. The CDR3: CASRRDMNTEAFF. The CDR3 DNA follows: TGTGCCAGCAGAAGAGATATGAACACTGAAGCTTTCTTT.

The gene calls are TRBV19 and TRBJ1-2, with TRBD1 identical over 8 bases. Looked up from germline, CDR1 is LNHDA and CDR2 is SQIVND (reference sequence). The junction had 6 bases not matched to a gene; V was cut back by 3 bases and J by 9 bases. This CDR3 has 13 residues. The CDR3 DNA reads TGTGCCAGTAGTATTGGACAGGGCGACCGCTACACCTTC. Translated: CASSIGQGDRYTF.